What follows are 27 T cell receptor beta chains derived from one specimen sequenced in a study of blood T cell repertoires in COVID-19. Clones were sequenced by immunoSEQ multiplex PCR, and TCRdb holds only the in-frame ones, with some missing. This sample has around 70,000 clones, with roughly 79% found just once. The sequencing input was peripheral blood. The receptors originated from a man between 70 and 80 years old with acute or convalescent COVID-19.

J is TRBJ1-5 and V is TRBV19; D is possibly TRBD1 (5 bases). Trimming took 0 bases from V and 5 from J, leaving 8 bases between them. CDR1 LNHDA and CDR2 SQIVND come from the germline V gene (reference sequence). The CDR3 length is 14 residues. The CDR3 DNA reads as TGTGCCAGTAGTATAGAAGGGGTAGATCAGCCCCAGCATTTT. It yields the protein CASSIEGVDQPQHF. The variable domain in full, completed from reference TRBV19 and TRBJ1-5, reads DGGITQSPKYLFRKEGQNVTLSCEQNLNHDAMYWYRQDPGQGLRLIYYSQIVNDFQKGDIAEGYSVSREKKESFPLTVTSAQKNPTAFYLCASSIEGVDQPQHFGDGTRLSIL.

V usage is TRBV6-2 or TRBV6-3 and J usage is TRBJ1-3, with D unclear. The germline V and J ends were trimmed by 4 bases and 4 bases, with 11 bases remaining between them. CDR3 size: 14 residues. Germline loops: CDR1 MNHEY, CDR2 SVGEGT. DNA of the CDR3: TGTGCCAGCAGTTCCTCGGTGGGCGGAAACACCATATATTTT. This translates into CASSSSVGGNTIYF.

The V gene is TRBV7-3, the J gene TRBJ2-3; D possibly corresponds to TRBD2 (6 bases). This CDR3 contains 13 residues. Trimming left V 6 bases short and J 3 bases short, with 10 bases between. CDR1 SGHTA and CDR2 FQGTGA come from the germline V gene. Here the CDR3 DNA reads TGTGCCAGCAGGCGGGACTCTACAGATACGCAGTATTTT. It translates to CASRRDSTDTQYF.

The chain links TRBV28 to TRBJ1-1; TRBD1 aligns across 9 bases. From germline, CDR1 is MDHEN and CDR2 SYDVKM. The CDR3 totals 13 residues. Germline trimming cut 5 bases from V and 7 bases from J; bases unmatched to any gene: 5. In DNA form, the CDR3 reads TGTGCCAGCAGTCAACAGGGGGCTGGTGAAGCTTTCTTT. It encodes CASSQQGAGEAFF.

The V gene is TRBV3-1 (or the pseudogene TRBV3-2), the J gene TRBJ2-7; 7 bases line up with TRBD2. Germline CDR1 LGHDT, CDR2 YNNKEL (reference sequence). The junction had 9 bases not matched to a gene; V was cut back by 4 bases and J by 0 bases. This CDR3 spans 16 amino acids. The CDR3 region is CASSRSSGLSSYEQYF. The CDR3 DNA is TGTGCCAGCAGCCGCTCTAGCGGCCTGAGCTCCTACGAGCAGTACTTC.

This chain links TRBV15 with TRBJ2-1; TRBD1 might be the D (5 bases). Germline V gene lookup returns CDR1 LNHNV and CDR2 YYDKDF (reference sequence). With 5 bases removed from V and 9 bases from J, the gap between germline ends came to 11 bases. The CDR3 consists of 12 residues. The CDR3 coding sequence is TGTGCCACCAGCGTAACCCAGGGTGAGCAGTTCTTC. Its translation is CATSVTQGEQFF. Full variable domain (remainder filled in from reference TRBV15 and TRBJ2-1): DAMVIQNPRYQVTQFGKPVTLSCSQTLNHNVMYWYQQKSSQAPKLLFHYYDKDFNNEADTPDNFQSRRPNTSFCFLDIRSPGLGDTAMYLCATSVTQGEQFFGPGTRLTVL.

V and J are TRBV15 and TRBJ1-5, with a tentative D call TRBD1 (5 bases). This CDR3 has 17 residues. The V end lost 0 bases, the J end lost 5 bases, and 17 bases lay between the germline ends. CDR1 is LNHNV, CDR2 YYDKDF, per germline (reference sequence). The CDR3 DNA reads TGTGCCACCAGCAGAGAGAGAGGAGGGCAGGGCTATCAGCCCCAGCATTTT. As protein: CATSRERGGQGYQPQHF. The variable domain in full, completed from reference TRBV15 and TRBJ1-5, reads DAMVIQNPRYQVTQFGKPVTLSCSQTLNHNVMYWYQQKSSQAPKLLFHYYDKDFNNEADTPDNFQSRRPNTSFCFLDIRSPGLGDTAMYLCATSRERGGQGYQPQHFGDGTRLSIL.

A few counts support this clone. The chain links TRBV4-2 to TRBJ1-1, with D possibly TRBD1 on 5 matching bases. V was clipped by 5 bases and J by 4 bases, with 11 bases between them. The germline gives CDR1 LGHNA, CDR2 YNFKEQ. The CDR3 loop spans 13 amino acids. CDR3 nucleotide sequence: TGTGCCAGCAGCGCACGACAGTTCACTGAAGCTTTCTTT. Amino acid sequence: CASSARQFTEAFF.

The chain combines TRBV6-6 with TRBJ2-1, with a tentative D call TRBD2 (6 bases). V was cut by 7 bases and J by 10 bases, with 20 bases left in between. The CDR3 consists of 14 residues. Germline lookup yields CDR1 MNHNY and CDR2 SVGAGI (reference sequence). In DNA, the CDR3 is TGTGCCAGCAACCTTTTCGGAGGCGCGGGGGAGCAGTTCTTC. This translates into CASNLFGGAGEQFF.

The rearrangement uses TRBV24-1 and TRBJ2-3; TRBD2 matches at 15 bases. V dropped 5 bases and J dropped 4; count of bases not matched to a gene: 9. Germline values: CDR1 KGHDR, CDR2 SFDVKD. The CDR3 is 18 residues long. CDR3 sequence (DNA): TGTGCCACCAGTGCTAGGACTAGCGGGAGGGCCGGGGCAGATACGCAGTATTTT. Its protein product is CATSARTSGRAGADTQYF.

V gene TRBV7-2 combines with J gene TRBJ2-3, with D tentatively TRBD1 (5 bases). This CDR3 comprises 13 residues. The germline gives CDR1 SGHTA, CDR2 FQGNSA. The germline V and J ends were trimmed by 3 bases and 10 bases, with 14 bases remaining between them. The CDR3 loop reads CASSFSGRNSQYF. DNA for the CDR3: TGTGCCAGCAGCTTCTCAGGGCGGAACTCGCAGTATTTT. Drawing the rest from reference TRBV7-2 and TRBJ2-3, the complete variable domain is GAGVSQSPSNKVTEKGKDVELRCDPISGHTALYWYRQSLGQGLEFLIYFQGNSAPDKSGLPSDRFSAERTGGSVSTLTIQRTQQEDSAVYLCASSFSGRNSQYFGPGTRLTVL.

CDR3 sequence (DNA): TGCGCCAGCAGCTTGGAGGGAGGAGATTCACCCCTCCACTTT. Residues: CASSLEGGDSPLHF. The rearrangement joins TRBV5-1 to TRBJ1-6; D remains ambiguous. The CDR3 sequence is 14 residues long. Germline CDR1 SGHRS, CDR2 YFSETQ. V was pared by 0 bases and J by 8 bases, with 9 bases between.

The chain carries TRBV7-2 and TRBJ2-5, with D tentatively TRBD1 (6 bases). The germline gives CDR1 SGHTA, CDR2 FQGNSA. Trimming took off 4 bases at V and 4 bases at J, with 19 bases between the two ends. The CDR3 has 16 residues. The CDR3 nucleotides read TGTGCCAGCAGCTCGGACAGCGAGGGGAAACGAGAGACCCAGTACTTC. It yields the protein CASSSDSEGKRETQYF. The complete variable domain, with remaining parts taken from reference TRBV7-2 and TRBJ2-5, reads GAGVSQSPSNKVTEKGKDVELRCDPISGHTALYWYRQSLGQGLEFLIYFQGNSAPDKSGLPSDRFSAERTGGSVSTLTIQRTQQEDSAVYLCASSSDSEGKRETQYFGPGTRLLVL.

This clone was seen a single time. The rearrangement uses TRBV20-1 and TRBJ2-7; 7 bases align to TRBD2. Unmatched junction bases numbered 16, after V lost 3 bases and J lost 5 bases. This CDR3 spans 16 amino acids. Germline V gene data show CDR1 as DFQATT and CDR2 as SNEGSKA (reference sequence). CDR3 residues: CSASGLDTAEFNEQYF. The CDR3 DNA follows: TGCAGTGCTAGTGGACTAGATACTGCCGAATTCAACGAGCAGTACTTC.

This rearrangement joins TRBV5-1 to TRBJ2-1; D gene unclear. The CDR3 covers 15 residues. The V end was cut by 0 bases, the J end by 1 base, with 8 bases between. Germline V gene data show CDR1 as SGHRS and CDR2 as YFSETQ. CDR3 nucleotides: TGCGCCAGCAGCTTGGCACAGAATTCCTACAATGAGCAGTTCTTC. This sequence encodes CASSLAQNSYNEQFF.

V usage is TRBV19 and J usage is TRBJ2-2; 7 bases are shared with TRBD2. CDR1 is LNHDA, CDR2 SQIVND, per germline (reference sequence). Germline trimming cut 4 bases from V and 5 bases from J; bases unmatched to any gene: 4. This CDR3 comprises 14 residues. This CDR3 reads CASSNTGGTGELFF. The DNA for the CDR3 is TGTGCCAGTAGTAATACGGGGGGAACCGGGGAGCTGTTTTTT.

The V call is TRBV19, the J call TRBJ2-2, with 10 bases identical to TRBD2. V gave up 7 bases and J gave up 7 bases; unmatched junction bases: 15. The germline V gene encodes CDR1 LNHDA and CDR2 SQIVND (reference sequence). The CDR3 is 17 residues long. Written as DNA, the CDR3 is TGTGCCAGTAACCCAATATACGGGACTAGCGTGGGCGGGGAGCTGTTTTTT. As protein: CASNPIYGTSVGGELFF.

The chain joins TRBV3-1 (or the pseudogene TRBV3-2) to TRBJ1-3; D is unresolved. CDR1 is LGHDT and CDR2 is YNNKEL in the germline V gene (reference sequence). Trimming removed 5 bases at V and 1 base at J, with 18 bases between. The length of the CDR3 is 17 residues. The CDR3 DNA reads as TGTGCCAGCAGCGCCCCATACCTGGGCCTATCTGGAAACACCATATATTTT. The encoded protein is CASSAPYLGLSGNTIYF.

This clone has only one observation. This chain uses TRBV4-2 with TRBJ2-7, with D hard to call. The CDR3 consists of 13 residues. Germline values: CDR1 LGHNA, CDR2 YNFKEQ. Between the trimmed V and J ends, which lost 0 bases and 6 bases, there was a span of 9 bases. Here the CDR3 reads CASSQDMAVEQYF. In DNA, the CDR3 is TGTGCCAGCAGCCAAGATATGGCCGTCGAGCAGTACTTC.

The rearrangement uses TRBV11-2 and TRBJ2-5, with 8 nucleotides matching TRBD2. Losses at the gene ends were 2 bases for V and 5 bases for J; bases not matched to a gene: 13. The CDR3 has 17 amino acids. Germline values: CDR1 SGHAT, CDR2 FQNNGV. CDR3 sequence reads: CASSLSGGAWPGETQYF. The CDR3 bases are TGTGCCAGCAGCTTATCGGGAGGGGCGTGGCCAGGGGAGACCCAGTACTTC.

Many counts were recorded for this clone. The rearrangement links TRBV18 to TRBJ2-7; 9 nucleotides align to TRBD2. Germline CDR1 and CDR2: KGHSH and LQKENI. This CDR3 has 15 amino acids. Trimming cost V 3 bases and J 7 bases; bases outside gene matches: 10. The CDR3 DNA reads TGTGCCAGCTCACCGACTAGCGGAGGGGCGAAAGAGCAGTACTTC. Its translation: CASSPTSGGAKEQYF. The complete variable domain, with remaining parts taken from reference TRBV18 and TRBJ2-7, reads NAGVMQNPRHLVRRRGQEARLRCSPMKGHSHVYWYRQLPEEGLKFMVYLQKENIIDESGMPKERFSAEFPKEGPSILRIQQVVRGDSAAYFCASSPTSGGAKEQYFGPGTRLTVT.

The chain carries TRBV4-2 and TRBJ2-5; no clear D gene. The CDR3 is 13 residues long. Looked up from germline, CDR1 is LGHNA and CDR2 is YNFKEQ. Trimming took off 0 bases at V and 4 bases at J, with 6 bases between the two ends. DNA for the CDR3: TGTGCCAGCAGCCAAGAGGCAGGAGAGACCCAGTACTTC. Amino acids: CASSQEAGETQYF.

This clone has more than one count but fewer than ten. This chain uses TRBV2 with TRBJ2-1, with 9 positions matching TRBD2. After removal of 0 bases from V and 8 bases from J, the junction contained 5 bases not matched to a gene. Germline V gene sequence: CDR1 SNHLY, CDR2 FYNNEI. This CDR3 spans 15 amino acids. This CDR3 is CASSEARGTSYEQFF. The CDR3 DNA reads TGTGCCAGCAGTGAAGCGCGTGGGACTAGCTATGAGCAGTTCTTC.

This clone was counted between two and nine times. The DNA for the CDR3 is TGTGCCAGCTCACCACGGGGGGACTTTTACGAGCAGTACTTC. The encoded protein is CASSPRGDFYEQYF. This chain links TRBV18 with TRBJ2-7; TRBD2 is a possible D gene (6 bases). The germline V gene encodes CDR1 KGHSH and CDR2 LQKENI. The CDR3 runs to 14 residues. V was shortened by 1 base and J by 4 bases, with 11 bases between the two germline ends.

V usage is TRBV7-2 and J usage is TRBJ1-4; no reliable D call. V lost 7 bases and J 4 bases, leaving 13 bases between the germline ends. Germline CDR1 reads SGHTA; CDR2 reads FQGNSA. The CDR3 totals 14 residues. The CDR3 nucleotides read TGTGCCAGCACCCCCGGGAGGAGTAATGAAAAACTGTTTTTT. Its protein is CASTPGRSNEKLFF.

This clone was picked up a small number of times. The chain links TRBV28 to TRBJ1-3; 10 bases are shared with TRBD1. Germline CDR1 MDHEN, CDR2 SYDVKM. The V and J ends lost 5 bases and 6 bases, in that order; junction bases with no gene match: 4. The length of the CDR3 is 14 residues. The DNA for the CDR3 is TGTGCCAGCAGTGGGGGGACAGGGGTAAACACCATATATTTT. Its protein is CASSGGTGVNTIYF.

The rearrangement joins TRBV7-9 to TRBJ2-2; possibly TRBD2 for D (6 bases). CDR3 length: 15 amino acids. V lost 6 bases, J lost 8 bases, and 19 bases lay in between. Germline V gene sequence: CDR1 SEHNR, CDR2 FQNEAQ (reference sequence). In DNA, the CDR3 is TGTGCCAGCAGACCTAGCTCACACCGGGGGGGGGAGCTGTTTTTT. Its translation is CASRPSSHRGGELFF.